These 5 T cell receptor beta chains share one sample of origin, sequenced in a study of cytomegalovirus exposure and HLA in healthy donors (dated by TCRdb to about 2017). Libraries were built with the immunoSEQ multiplex PCR assay. For the multiplex PCR, a mixture combining 60 forward primers for TCR Vbeta segments and 13 reverse primers for TCR Jbeta segments was used. Sourced from immuneACCESS, this table was stored by TCRdb with only in-frame sequences that have V and J called. A share of the clones is absent; for the studies checked, an unresolved V gene accounts for under half, and the remainder has no known explanation. For this sample, the table gives approximately 75,000 clones. In total, the top ten clones hold less than 6% of the sample. The sequencing sample was made of PBMCs. These receptors came from a man between 40 and 49 years old in good health and CMV-seronegative.

The rearrangement uses TRBV27 and TRBJ1-6; TRBD1 might be the D (5 bases). Per germline, CDR1 MNHEY and CDR2 SMNVEV (reference sequence). The CDR3 spans 14 residues. V was cut by 3 bases and J by 5 bases, with 8 bases left in between. CDR3 DNA sequence: TGTGCCAGCAGTTTCCGGGGGGATAATTCACCCCTCCACTTT. Residues: CASSFRGDNSPLHF.

V usage is TRBV7-6 and J usage is TRBJ2-7, with 8 bases matching TRBD1. V shed 3 bases, J shed 4 bases, and the junction held 5 bases outside the gene matches. Germline values: CDR1 SGHVS, CDR2 FNYEAQ. The CDR3 is made up of 14 amino acids. CDR3 residues: CASSLAGGKYEQYF. The DNA for the CDR3 is TGTGCCAGCAGCTTGGCAGGGGGCAAGTACGAGCAGTACTTC.

This chain connects TRBV28 to TRBJ1-5, with 8 positions matching TRBD1. Trimming cost V 7 bases and J 6 bases; bases outside gene matches: 5. Germline V gives CDR1 MDHEN, CDR2 SYDVKM. The CDR3 is 13 amino acids. The CDR3 sequence is CASNTGGSQPQHF. For the CDR3, the DNA is TGTGCCAGCAACACAGGGGGATCTCAGCCCCAGCATTTT.

This chain uses TRBV11-2 with TRBJ1-3, with D possibly matching TRBD1 (6 bases). The germline V and J ends were trimmed by 5 bases and 0 bases, with 8 bases remaining between them. The CDR3 covers 14 residues. Germline V gene data show CDR1 as SGHAT and CDR2 as FQNNGV. Here the CDR3 reads CASSKDSSGNTIYF. The CDR3 region has the DNA TGTGCCAGCAGCAAGGACAGCTCTGGAAACACCATATATTTT.

The chain uses TRBV6-5 and TRBJ1-2, with 8 nucleotides matching TRBD1. CDR1 is MNHEY and CDR2 is SVGAGI in the germline V gene. The CDR3 is 16 residues long. V lost 0 bases, J lost 6 bases, and 9 bases stayed unmatched. The chain's CDR3 is CASSYSGTGLGHGYTF. The CDR3 DNA is TGTGCCAGCAGTTACTCCGGGACAGGTTTGGGCCATGGCTACACCTTC.